Below, 3 T cell receptor beta chains from the same sample are listed, as sequenced in a study of long-term antiretroviral therapy in people with HIV. Running of the v3.0 immunoSEQ assay took place at survey level. Sequencing was performed with immunoSEQ multiplex PCR; in TCRdb, only in-frame clones are kept and a portion is missing. Of approximately 39,000 clones listed, around 85% are singletons. The source was unsorted PBMCs, collected 1.5 years after starting antiretroviral therapy. The origin of the receptors is a man between 18 and 35 years old with HIV.

This chain uses TRBV5-1 with TRBJ2-1; tentative D call: TRBD1 (6 bases). CDR1 is SGHRS and CDR2 is YFSETQ in the germline V gene. The CDR3 is 13 residues long. V lost 0 bases and J 6 bases, leaving 7 bases between the germline ends. CDR3 residues: CASSLVGANEQFF. CDR3 coding DNA: TGCGCCAGCAGCTTGGTGGGGGCCAATGAGCAGTTCTTC.

This chain links TRBV5-1 with TRBJ2-1, with D maybe TRBD2 (6 bases). CDR1 is SGHRS and CDR2 is YFSETQ in the germline V gene. V lost 4 bases, J lost 5 bases, and 13 bases lay in between. The length of the CDR3 is 14 residues. DNA of the CDR3: TGCGCCAGCAGCAATAGCGGACAAAACAATGAGCAGTTCTTC. Its protein product is CASSNSGQNNEQFF.

V usage is TRBV18 and J usage is TRBJ2-7; 13 bases agree with TRBD2. Germline CDR1 is KGHSH and CDR2 is LQKENI. The V segment lost 6 bases and the J segment 3 bases; nucleotides outside the gene matches: 5. The length of the CDR3 is 15 residues. This CDR3 is CASSPGTSGIYEQYF. Written as DNA, the CDR3 is TGTGCCAGCTCGCCCGGGACTAGCGGGATCTACGAGCAGTACTTC. The full variable domain, with the rest looked up from reference TRBV18 and TRBJ2-7, is NAGVMQNPRHLVRRRGQEARLRCSPMKGHSHVYWYRQLPEEGLKFMVYLQKENIIDESGMPKERFSAEFPKEGPSILRIQQVVRGDSAAYFCASSPGTSGIYEQYFGPGTRLTVT.